A selection of T cell receptor beta chains follows, all from one sample in a study of blood T cell repertoires in COVID-19. Clones were sequenced by immunoSEQ multiplex PCR, and TCRdb holds only the in-frame ones, with some missing. The sample yields about 240,000 clones, about three quarters seen once. Sequencing used peripheral blood. The receptors originated from a woman older than 75 with acute or convalescent COVID-19. CDR3s include the opening cysteine and the closing phenylalanine or tryptophan. A D gene is named only where the DNA matches it firmly. Clone size, where shown, is once, few, many, or a class for clones that have expanded.

j_gene: TRBJ1-2
abundance: -
d_gene: -
v_gene: TRBV5-1
CDR3aa: CASSLDSSYYGYTF
CDR3nt: TGCGCCAGCAGCTTGGACAGCAGCTACTATGGCTACACCTTC

j_gene: TRBJ1-2
abundance: -
d_gene: -
v_gene: TRBV5-1
CDR3aa: CASSDPNLANYGYTF
CDR3nt: TGCGCCAGCAGCGACCCAAACCTAGCTAACTATGGCTACACCTTC

j_gene: TRBJ2-3
abundance: -
d_gene: -
v_gene: TRBV7-9
CDR3aa: CASSLSGGPTDTQYF
CDR3nt: TGTGCCAGCAGCTTAAGCGGAGGGCCCACAGATACGCAGTATTTT

j_gene: TRBJ2-3
abundance: -
d_gene: TRBD2
v_gene: TRBV4-2
CDR3aa: CASSQDDRAGGPGDTQYF
CDR3nt: TGTGCCAGCAGCCAAGATGATCGAGCGGGAGGGCCCGGAGATACGCAGTATTTT

j_gene: TRBJ2-7
abundance: -
d_gene: TRBD1
v_gene: TRBV6-2/TRBV6-3
CDR3aa: CASSYSTGLPYEQYF
CDR3nt: TGTGCCAGCAGTTACTCGACAGGGCTGCCCTACGAGCAGTACTTC

j_gene: TRBJ2-5
abundance: -
d_gene: TRBD2
v_gene: TRBV7-2
CDR3aa: CASSYQRGPQETQYF
CDR3nt: TGTGCCAGCAGCTACCAGCGGGGGCCCCAAGAGACCCAGTACTTC

j_gene: TRBJ1-4
abundance: -
d_gene: -
v_gene: TRBV6-5
CDR3aa: CASRGTGEEKLFF
CDR3nt: TGTGCCAGCAGGGGGACGGGGGAGGAAAAACTGTTTTTT

j_gene: TRBJ2-3
abundance: -
d_gene: -
v_gene: TRBV6-5
CDR3aa: CASRHSTDTQYF
CDR3nt: TGTGCCAGCAGACACAGCACAGATACGCAGTATTTT

j_gene: TRBJ2-3
abundance: -
d_gene: -
v_gene: TRBV6-6
CDR3aa: CASSEGRGSTDTQYF
CDR3nt: TGTGCCAGCAGTGAGGGGAGGGGGTCCACAGATACGCAGTATTTT

j_gene: TRBJ2-7
abundance: -
d_gene: TRBD2
v_gene: TRBV7-8
CDR3aa: CASSSPALAGGTYEQYF
CDR3nt: TGTGCCAGCAGCTCGCCCGCCCTAGCGGGGGGTACCTACGAGCAGTACTTC

j_gene: TRBJ2-1
abundance: -
d_gene: -
v_gene: TRBV7-8
CDR3aa: CASSNPSIGDSNEQFF
CDR3nt: TGTGCCAGCAGCAACCCTTCTATCGGAGACTCCAATGAGCAGTTCTTC

j_gene: TRBJ2-7
abundance: -
d_gene: -
v_gene: TRBV11-1
CDR3aa: CASSLARHSYEQYF
CDR3nt: TGTGCCAGCAGCTTAGCCCGACACTCCTACGAGCAGTACTTC

j_gene: TRBJ1-5
abundance: -
d_gene: -
v_gene: TRBV18
CDR3aa: CASSPAPSNQPQHF
CDR3nt: TGTGCCAGCTCACCGGCTCCTAGCAATCAGCCCCAGCATTTT

j_gene: TRBJ2-1
abundance: once
d_gene: TRBD1
v_gene: TRBV4-1
CDR3aa: CASSNRGQAMISYNEQFF
CDR3nt: TGCGCCAGCAGCAACAGGGGGCAAGCGATGATTTCCTACAATGAGCAGTTCTTC

j_gene: TRBJ1-5
abundance: -
d_gene: TRBD1
v_gene: TRBV7-2
CDR3aa: CASSTQGLGNQPQHF
CDR3nt: TGTGCCAGCAGCACACAGGGGTTGGGCAATCAGCCCCAGCATTTT

j_gene: TRBJ1-6
abundance: once
d_gene: -
v_gene: TRBV20-1
CDR3aa: CSAADIPLLHF
CDR3nt: TGCAGTGCTGCGGACATTCCCCTACTCCACTTT

j_gene: TRBJ2-1
abundance: -
d_gene: -
v_gene: TRBV5-1
CDR3aa: CASWREGYEQFF
CDR3nt: TGCGCCAGCTGGCGTGAGGGTTATGAGCAGTTCTTC

j_gene: TRBJ1-2
abundance: -
d_gene: TRBD1
v_gene: TRBV6-5
CDR3aa: CASSSGQALNYGYTF
CDR3nt: TGTGCCAGCAGTTCCGGACAGGCCTTAAACTATGGCTACACCTTC

j_gene: TRBJ2-7
abundance: -
d_gene: TRBD2
v_gene: TRBV10-2
CDR3aa: CASQLAGSYEQYF
CDR3nt: TGCGCCAGCCAACTAGCGGGCTCCTACGAGCAGTACTTC

j_gene: TRBJ2-5
abundance: -
d_gene: -
v_gene: TRBV7-9
CDR3aa: CASSLRGLETQYF
CDR3nt: TGTGCCAGCAGCTTGAGGGGACTAGAGACCCAGTACTTC

j_gene: TRBJ2-5
abundance: -
d_gene: -
v_gene: TRBV5-1
CDR3aa: CASSLQGIETQYF
CDR3nt: TGCGCCAGCAGCTTACAGGGTATCGAGACCCAGTACTTC

j_gene: TRBJ2-2
abundance: -
d_gene: TRBD2
v_gene: TRBV28
CDR3aa: CASSLGSLAGLTGELFF
CDR3nt: TGTGCCAGCAGTTTGGGTTCACTAGCGGGGCTCACCGGGGAGCTGTTTTTT

j_gene: TRBJ1-5
abundance: -
d_gene: -
v_gene: TRBV15
CDR3aa: CATSRDFLGNQPQHF
CDR3nt: TGTGCCACCAGCAGAGATTTCCTAGGCAATCAGCCCCAGCATTTT

j_gene: TRBJ2-1
abundance: -
d_gene: TRBD2
v_gene: TRBV15
CDR3aa: CATSRALGGGPYNEQFF
CDR3nt: TGTGCCACCAGCAGAGCATTGGGGGGAGGGCCCTACAATGAGCAGTTCTTC

j_gene: TRBJ1-4
abundance: -
d_gene: -
v_gene: TRBV9
CDR3aa: CASSVGLGAGEKLFF
CDR3nt: TGTGCCAGCAGCGTAGGTCTGGGGGCGGGTGAAAAACTGTTTTTT

j_gene: TRBJ2-5
abundance: -
d_gene: -
v_gene: TRBV7-8
CDR3aa: CASSLGNSRQETQYF
CDR3nt: TGTGCCAGCAGCTTAGGCAACTCACGACAAGAGACCCAGTACTTC

j_gene: TRBJ2-7
abundance: -
d_gene: TRBD2
v_gene: TRBV7-6
CDR3aa: CASSATAGLAGGPFYEQYF
CDR3nt: TGTGCCAGCAGCGCCACTGCCGGACTAGCGGGAGGGCCGTTCTACGAGCAGTACTTC

j_gene: TRBJ2-5
abundance: once
d_gene: TRBD1
v_gene: TRBV6-5
CDR3aa: CASSQTGGRETQYF
CDR3nt: TGTGCCAGCAGCCAGACAGGGGGCCGGGAGACCCAGTACTTC

j_gene: TRBJ2-3
abundance: -
d_gene: TRBD2
v_gene: TRBV13
CDR3aa: CASSASSGADTQYF
CDR3nt: TGTGCCAGCAGCGCCTCAAGCGGGGCGGATACGCAGTATTTT

j_gene: TRBJ2-2
abundance: -
d_gene: -
v_gene: TRBV7-7
CDR3aa: CASSPSVVTNTGELFF
CDR3nt: TGTGCCAGCAGCCCCTCGGTAGTTACGAACACCGGGGAGCTGTTTTTT

j_gene: TRBJ2-5
abundance: -
d_gene: TRBD1
v_gene: TRBV7-9
CDR3aa: CASSLATGVAETQYF
CDR3nt: TGTGCCAGCAGCTTAGCTACAGGGGTCGCGGAGACCCAGTACTTC

j_gene: TRBJ1-6
abundance: -
d_gene: -
v_gene: TRBV18
CDR3aa: CASSPGAGSYNSPLHF
CDR3nt: TGTGCCAGCTCACCAGGGGCAGGGTCCTATAATTCACCCCTCCACTTT

j_gene: TRBJ2-2
abundance: few
d_gene: TRBD2
v_gene: TRBV5-6
CDR3aa: CASRLAGGESTGELFF
CDR3nt: TGTGCCAGCAGACTAGCGGGAGGGGAAAGCACCGGGGAGCTGTTTTTT

j_gene: TRBJ2-7
abundance: -
d_gene: -
v_gene: TRBV5-1
CDR3aa: CASSLEAGLNYEQYF
CDR3nt: TGCGCCAGCAGCTTGGAGGCAGGGCTAAACTACGAGCAGTACTTC

j_gene: TRBJ1-6
abundance: -
d_gene: -
v_gene: TRBV30
CDR3aa: CAWTPSHRGSPLHF
CDR3nt: TGTGCCTGGACCCCCAGCCATCGGGGTTCACCCCTCCACTTT

j_gene: TRBJ2-1
abundance: -
d_gene: TRBD2
v_gene: TRBV7-9
CDR3aa: CASSTGLARGLYNEQFF
CDR3nt: TGTGCCAGCAGCACCGGACTAGCGAGGGGTCTCTACAATGAGCAGTTCTTC

j_gene: TRBJ1-1
abundance: once
d_gene: -
v_gene: TRBV30
CDR3aa: CAWNTERGLAAFF
CDR3nt: TGTGCCTGGAACACCGAGAGGGGACTGGCGGCTTTCTTT

j_gene: TRBJ1-1
abundance: -
d_gene: TRBD1
v_gene: TRBV19
CDR3aa: CASSILDRGLSEAFF
CDR3nt: TGTGCCAGTAGTATATTGGACAGGGGGCTGTCTGAAGCTTTCTTT

j_gene: TRBJ1-2
abundance: -
d_gene: TRBD1
v_gene: TRBV12-3/TRBV12-4
CDR3aa: CASSLGTGGGYTF
CDR3nt: TGTGCCAGCAGTTTAGGGACAGGTGGTGGCTACACCTTC

j_gene: TRBJ2-1
abundance: -
d_gene: TRBD2
v_gene: TRBV29-1
CDR3aa: CSLSGGSNYNEQFF
CDR3nt: TGCAGCCTTAGCGGGGGGTCGAATTACAATGAGCAGTTCTTC

j_gene: TRBJ1-3
abundance: -
d_gene: TRBD1
v_gene: TRBV6-6
CDR3aa: CASSHPPQRGRVGNTIYF
CDR3nt: TGTGCCAGCAGTCACCCACCCCAAAGGGGGCGAGTCGGAAACACCATATATTTT

j_gene: TRBJ2-5
abundance: -
d_gene: -
v_gene: TRBV2
CDR3aa: CASSSEETQYF
CDR3nt: TGTGCCAGCAGTTCAGAAGAGACCCAGTACTTC

j_gene: TRBJ1-3
abundance: many
d_gene: TRBD1
v_gene: TRBV4-1
CDR3aa: CASSQDPQGQLKGNTIYF
CDR3nt: TGCGCCAGCAGCCAAGATCCCCAGGGACAGCTAAAAGGAAACACCATATATTTT

j_gene: TRBJ1-4
abundance: -
d_gene: -
v_gene: TRBV19
CDR3aa: CASRTHLTGSGYEKLFF
CDR3nt: TGTGCCAGTAGAACCCATCTAACGGGCAGCGGATATGAAAAACTGTTTTTT

j_gene: TRBJ2-1
abundance: few
d_gene: -
v_gene: TRBV10-3
CDR3aa: CAISNGGPYNEQFF
CDR3nt: TGTGCCATCAGTAACGGGGGACCCTACAATGAGCAGTTCTTC

j_gene: TRBJ2-1
abundance: once
d_gene: TRBD2
v_gene: TRBV2
CDR3aa: CASSEIEAGVGEQFF
CDR3nt: TGTGCCAGCAGTGAGATCGAAGCGGGAGTAGGTGAGCAGTTCTTC

j_gene: TRBJ1-2
abundance: -
d_gene: -
v_gene: TRBV29-1
CDR3aa: CSVRAGNYGYTF
CDR3nt: TGCAGCGTTCGGGCAGGGAACTATGGCTACACCTTC

j_gene: TRBJ2-1
abundance: -
d_gene: -
v_gene: TRBV27
CDR3aa: CASSYSGGNEQFF
CDR3nt: TGTGCCAGCAGCTATTCCGGCGGCAATGAGCAGTTCTTC

j_gene: TRBJ2-7
abundance: -
d_gene: TRBD1
v_gene: TRBV18
CDR3aa: CASSPQGQGYEQYF
CDR3nt: TGTGCCAGCTCACCACAGGGACAGGGCTACGAGCAGTACTTC

j_gene: TRBJ2-2
abundance: -
d_gene: TRBD2
v_gene: TRBV2
CDR3aa: CASRTSLASGSYTGELFF
CDR3nt: TGTGCCAGCAGGACATCTCTAGCTAGCGGGAGTTACACCGGGGAGCTGTTTTTT

j_gene: TRBJ2-1
abundance: -
d_gene: TRBD1
v_gene: TRBV19
CDR3aa: CASSIRDRVEDEQFF
CDR3nt: TGTGCCAGTAGTATAAGGGACAGGGTTGAGGATGAGCAGTTCTTC

j_gene: TRBJ1-5
abundance: -
d_gene: -
v_gene: TRBV19
CDR3aa: CASSIYRTGNQPQHF
CDR3nt: TGTGCCAGTAGTATCTACCGGACGGGGAATCAGCCCCAGCATTTT

j_gene: TRBJ2-3
abundance: -
d_gene: TRBD2
v_gene: TRBV4-2
CDR3aa: CASSQGGSSSTDTQYF
CDR3nt: TGTGCCAGCAGCCAGGGCGGGAGCTCTAGCACAGATACGCAGTATTTT

j_gene: TRBJ2-5
abundance: -
d_gene: -
v_gene: TRBV5-1
CDR3aa: CASSLVGLGPQETQYF
CDR3nt: TGCGCCAGCAGCTTGGTTGGGTTGGGCCCACAAGAGACCCAGTACTTC